These 9 T cell receptor beta chains were all obtained from the same sample, sequenced in a study of T cells expressing NK-cell markers. One entry per CDR3 protein, without DNA, is what TCRdb gives after re-calling the 5' RACE reads. Here the sample table reports about 190,000 distinct CDR3 sequences. Sequenced sample: blood T cells: a sorted CD56 or NKG2C T cell subset, CD4+ or CD8+ T cells, or bulk PBMC T cells (not recorded which). Receptors were obtained from a man aged 18 to 69 in good health.

The chain recombines TRBV6-1 with TRBJ2-3; TCRdb designates TRBD2, a call that cannot be tested without DNA. CDR1 MNHNS and CDR2 SASEGT come from the germline V gene. This CDR3 spans 16 amino acids. The CDR3 spells CASSDLAGSLTDTQYF.

The gene calls are TRBV3-1 and TRBJ2-5; the D call of TRBD1 rests on TCRdb alone, since no DNA is present to check it. The CDR3 is 12 amino acids. Germline CDR1 and CDR2: LGHDT and YNNKEL (reference sequence). CDR3 protein: CASSQGGGPQYF.

The CDR3 loop is CAISEGSSGSYNEQFF. The chain is built from TRBV10-3 and TRBJ2-1; absent DNA, TCRdb's TRBD2 call cannot be checked. Per the germline V gene, CDR1 is ENHRY and CDR2 is SYGVKD. The CDR3 sequence is 16 residues long.

This chain connects TRBV7-6 to TRBJ1-6; TCRdb's D gene call, TRBD1, goes unchecked for lack of DNA. CDR1 is SGHVS and CDR2 is FNYEAQ in the germline V gene. The CDR3 covers 16 residues. The chain's CDR3 is CASSLKGQGGFSPLHF.

The rearrangement links TRBV11-3 to TRBJ2-5; TCRdb gives TRBD2 as the D gene, but with no DNA this cannot be confirmed. Germline CDR1 reads SGHNT; CDR2 reads YENEEA. The CDR3 length is 13 residues. CDR3: CASSSEVSGTQYF.

The chain uses TRBV4-1 and TRBJ2-7; TCRdb proposes TRBD1, but this gene call is untestable without DNA. CDR1 and CDR2 from the germline V gene are MGHRA and YSYEKL. This CDR3 region has 14 residues. The CDR3 region is CASSQGGAFYEQYF.

The V gene is TRBV12-3 or TRBV12-4, the J gene TRBJ1-1; checking the TCRdb D call of TRBD1 is not possible without DNA. The CDR3 runs 13 residues. The chain's CDR3 is CASSPGAATEAFF.

This chain uses TRBV12-3 or TRBV12-4 with TRBJ1-5. This CDR3 has 14 amino acids. The CDR3 loop reads CASSLNTWDQPQHF.

This sequence joins TRBV28 and TRBJ2-5; TCRdb picks TRBD1, but there is no DNA to check that call. Germline V gives CDR1 MDHEN, CDR2 SYDVKM. This CDR3 is 14 amino acids long. The CDR3 sequence: CASSPRTWTGTQYF.